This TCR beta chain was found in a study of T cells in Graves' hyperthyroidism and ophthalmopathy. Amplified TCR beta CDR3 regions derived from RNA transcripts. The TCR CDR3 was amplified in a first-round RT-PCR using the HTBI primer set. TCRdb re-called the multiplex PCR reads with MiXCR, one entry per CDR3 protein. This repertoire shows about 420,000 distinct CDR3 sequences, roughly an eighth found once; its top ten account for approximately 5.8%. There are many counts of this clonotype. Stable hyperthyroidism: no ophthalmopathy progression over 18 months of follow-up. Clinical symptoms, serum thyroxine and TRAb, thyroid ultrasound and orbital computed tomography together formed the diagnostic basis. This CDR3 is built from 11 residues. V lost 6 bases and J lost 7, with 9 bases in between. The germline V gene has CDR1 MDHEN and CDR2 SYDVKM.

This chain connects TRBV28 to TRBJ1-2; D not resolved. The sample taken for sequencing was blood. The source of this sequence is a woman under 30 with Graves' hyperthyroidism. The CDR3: CASSEIGGYTF. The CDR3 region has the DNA TGTGCCAGCAGCGAGATAGGTGGCTACACCTTC.